The 11 T cell receptor beta chains given below trace back to one sample, sequenced in a study of cytomegalovirus exposure and HLA in healthy donors. The PCR employed 60 Vbeta primers together with 13 Jbeta primers. Assay used: immunoSEQ multiplex PCR; TCRdb lists only in-frame clones, some missing. Among about 140,000 clones, roughly 78% were seen once, and the ten largest hold around 3%. Specimen: PBMCs. These TCRs come from a man younger than 35 in good health and CMV-seropositive.

This clone was seen only once. The CDR3 DNA follows: TGTGCCAGCTCCGTGGGGACAGGAGTCTACGAGCAGTACTTC. It specifies CASSVGTGVYEQYF. The J gene is TRBJ2-7, the V gene TRBV9; 8 nucleotides line up with TRBD1. Germline loops: CDR1 SGDLS, CDR2 YYNGEE. V dropped 7 bases and J dropped 3; count of bases not matched to a gene: 9. This CDR3 spans 14 amino acids.

The rearrangement links TRBV7-9 to TRBJ2-5; tentative D call: TRBD2 (6 bases). CDR3 length: 16 amino acids. Per germline, CDR1 SEHNR and CDR2 FQNEAQ (reference sequence). V was pared by 1 base and J by 5 bases, with 17 bases between. CDR3 region: CASSLGLSGTWETQYF. The DNA of the CDR3 is TGTGCCAGCAGCTTAGGCCTTTCCGGGACTTGGGAGACCCAGTACTTC.

This clone turned up a few times. This chain joins TRBV6-1 and TRBJ2-1; a possible D gene is TRBD2 (6 bases). The CDR3 runs 17 residues. Trimming cost V 4 bases and J 0 bases, with 16 bases left between them. Germline CDR1 MNHNS, CDR2 SASEGT. This CDR3 is CASSGSEAGNSYNEQFF. In DNA, the CDR3 is TGTGCCAGCAGTGGGTCTGAAGCGGGCAACTCCTACAATGAGCAGTTCTTC.

This rearrangement joins TRBV28 to TRBJ1-3; D is undetermined. Germline V gene lookup returns CDR1 MDHEN and CDR2 SYDVKM. V was cut by 2 bases and J by 2 bases, with 13 bases left in between. This CDR3 region has 16 residues. CDR3 DNA: TGTGCCAGCAGTTTACCCGTGTCAGGTGCTGGAAACACCATATATTTT. It translates to CASSLPVSGAGNTIYF.

The V and J genes are TRBV6-5 and TRBJ1-1; the match to TRBD1 covers 12 bases. Germline V gives CDR1 MNHEY, CDR2 SVGAGI. The CDR3 length is 13 residues. J was trimmed by 9 bases and V by 5 bases; bases with no gene match: 4. CDR3 DNA: TGTGCCAGCAGTCGGGGACAGGGGGCTCAAGCTTTCTTT. Amino acid sequence: CASSRGQGAQAFF.

V is TRBV29-1 and J is TRBJ1-5; 8 nucleotides align to TRBD1. The CDR3 consists of 13 residues. CDR1 SQVTM and CDR2 ANQGSEA come from the germline V gene. The J segment lost 7 bases and the V segment lost 6 bases, leaving 8 bases of the junction unmatched. The CDR3 here is CSVVGQAGQPQHF. Written as DNA, the CDR3 is TGCAGCGTCGTGGGACAGGCGGGACAGCCCCAGCATTTT.

This clone came up a few times. V and J are TRBV19 and TRBJ1-5; no definite D call. Germline CDR1 reads LNHDA; CDR2 reads SQIVND (reference sequence). This CDR3 region has 12 residues. The V end was cut by 5 bases, the J end by 3 bases, with 5 bases between. CDR3 bases: TGTGCCAGTAGTGCGTTCAATCAGCCCCAGCATTTT. Its translation: CASSAFNQPQHF.

The chain joins TRBV11-3 to TRBJ2-7; 8 bases fit TRBD1. The CDR3 runs to 15 residues. CDR1 and CDR2 from the germline V gene are SGHNT and YENEEA. V lost 5 bases to trimming and J lost 3 bases; unmatched junction nucleotides: 9. CDR3: CASSPAGTGYYEQYF. The CDR3 nucleotides read TGTGCCAGCAGCCCTGCGGGGACAGGATACTACGAGCAGTACTTC.

The chain carries TRBV11-3 and TRBJ2-1, with D maybe TRBD2 (6 bases). The CDR3 is made up of 18 amino acids. Germline V gene data show CDR1 as SGHNT and CDR2 as YENEEA. V was clipped by 5 bases and J by 5 bases, with 25 bases between them. The CDR3 loop reads CASSTPWGDGSSNNEQFF. CDR3 in DNA: TGTGCCAGCAGCACACCCTGGGGAGACGGGAGTTCCAACAATGAGCAGTTCTTC.

The chain has TRBV30 and TRBJ2-7, with 9 bases matching TRBD2. V gave up 1 base and J gave up 5 bases; unmatched junction bases: 12. Germline assignment: CDR1 GTSNPN and CDR2 SVGIG (reference sequence). This CDR3 has 16 amino acids. Written as DNA, the CDR3 is TGTGCCTGGAGTGAAATAGCGGGAGCAGTTCGGGACGAGCAGTACTTC. Its protein product is CAWSEIAGAVRDEQYF.

The chain is built from TRBV6-6 and TRBJ1-4; the match to TRBD1 covers 7 bases. This CDR3 comprises 14 residues. Germline V gene sequence: CDR1 MNHNY, CDR2 SVGAGI (reference sequence). V dropped 6 bases and J dropped 4; count of bases not matched to a gene: 5. DNA for the CDR3: TGTGCCAGCAGAAGACAGGGCGGTAATGAAAAACTGTTTTTT. Amino acids: CASRRQGGNEKLFF.